Each of the 30 T cell receptor beta chains below was sequenced from the same sample in a study of blood T cell repertoires in COVID-19 (dated by TCRdb to about 2020). Libraries were built with the immunoSEQ multiplex PCR assay. TCRdb took this table from immuneACCESS and kept in-frame rearrangements with V and J called. Such tables lack part of the clones; where checked against another copy, unresolved V genes explain under half of the gap, and the rest is unexplained. Here the sample has approximately 500,000 clones; 89% occur a single time. Approximately 0.9% of the sample comes from the top ten. Specimen: peripheral blood. Receptors originate from a young man with COVID-19, enrolled during active disease.

The CDR3 is CASSTPGGAKNIQYF. DNA of the CDR3: TGTGCCAGTAGTACTCCGGGTGGGGCCAAAAACATTCAGTACTTC. This chain links TRBV19 with TRBJ2-4; D is ambiguous. The CDR3 is 15 amino acids. Trimming took 4 bases from V and 1 from J, leaving 11 bases between them. The V gene's germline CDR1 is LNHDA and CDR2 SQIVND (reference sequence).

The genes are TRBV11-2 and TRBJ1-1; 7 nucleotides agree with TRBD1. The V gene's germline CDR1 is SGHAT and CDR2 FQNNGV. After removal of 2 bases from V and 4 bases from J, the junction contained 4 bases not matched to a gene. The CDR3 is 14 amino acids. The CDR3 spells CASSLKQGPTEAFF. The CDR3 DNA is TGTGCCAGCAGCTTAAAACAGGGGCCCACTGAAGCTTTCTTT.

The V call is TRBV18, the J call TRBJ2-3; D is possibly TRBD2 (5 bases). This CDR3 comprises 12 residues. The V gene's germline CDR1 is KGHSH and CDR2 LQKENI. Trimming removed 6 bases at V and 6 bases at J, with 10 bases between. The CDR3 is CASSEGSDTQYF. For the CDR3, the DNA is TGTGCCAGCTCGGAAGGGAGTGATACGCAGTATTTT.

The chain employs TRBV5-8 and TRBJ2-7; possibly TRBD2 for D (6 bases). V was shortened by 1 base and J by 3 bases, with 17 bases between the two germline ends. The CDR3 runs 16 residues. The germline V gene has CDR1 SGHTS and CDR2 YDEGEE. CDR3 sequence: CASSLKAGTPIYEQYF. DNA for the CDR3: TGTGCCAGCAGCTTGAAAGCCGGGACTCCGATCTACGAGCAGTACTTC.

The V call is TRBV3-1 (or the pseudogene TRBV3-2), the J call TRBJ2-5; D is unresolved. Germline CDR1 LGHDT, CDR2 YNNKEL (reference sequence). The CDR3 covers 12 residues. V dropped 1 base and J dropped 7 bases, with 7 bases sitting between them. The CDR3 region has the DNA TGTGCCAGCAGCCAAGGCCCGGGGACCCAGTACTTC. The encoded protein is CASSQGPGTQYF.

The rearrangement uses TRBV5-6 and TRBJ2-1; the D gene is possibly TRBD2 (6 bases). CDR1 SGHDT and CDR2 YYEEEE come from the germline V gene. Trimming left V 1 base short and J 8 bases short, with 16 bases between. The CDR3 has 15 amino acids. The CDR3 is CASSLPSGGADEQFF. For the CDR3, the DNA is TGTGCCAGCAGCTTGCCGAGCGGAGGGGCCGATGAGCAGTTCTTC.

The chain joins TRBV19 to TRBJ1-5; D is unclear. The V gene lost 7 bases and the J gene lost 3 bases, with 16 bases spanning the gap. The CDR3 extends over 15 amino acids. Germline V lookup: CDR1 LNHDA, CDR2 SQIVND (reference sequence). CDR3 bases: TGTGCCAGTACTCCCCTGAGGAGTCTCAATCAGCCCCAGCATTTT. It encodes CASTPLRSLNQPQHF.

The chain couples TRBV7-9 to TRBJ2-7, with 13 bases identical to TRBD2. Germline trimming cut 4 bases from V and 3 bases from J; bases unmatched to any gene: 3. The CDR3 is 15 amino acids. The germline gives CDR1 SEHNR, CDR2 FQNEAQ (reference sequence). The CDR3 is CASSSGTSGDYEQYF. CDR3 coding DNA: TGTGCCAGCAGCTCTGGGACTAGCGGGGACTACGAGCAGTACTTC.

The V and J genes are TRBV15 and TRBJ2-7, with TRBD2 matching 14 bases. Per the germline V gene, CDR1 is LNHNV and CDR2 is YYDKDF (reference sequence). After removal of 9 bases from V and 12 bases from J, the junction contained 7 bases not matched to a gene. This CDR3 contains 12 residues. The chain's CDR3 is CATTRTSGRMYF. The CDR3 DNA reads as TGTGCCACAACTAGGACTAGCGGGAGGATGTACTTC.

V usage is TRBV7-3 and J usage is TRBJ2-6; D is unresolved. The V end lost 0 bases, the J end lost 1 base, and 4 bases lay between the germline ends. The CDR3 sequence is 15 residues long. The germline CDR1 and CDR2 sequences are SGHTA and FQGTGA. This CDR3 reads CASSLTRSGANVLTF. The CDR3 nucleotides read TGTGCCAGCAGCTTAACGAGGTCTGGGGCCAACGTCCTGACTTTC.

This sequence joins TRBV11-2 and TRBJ1-3, with TRBD1 matching 8 bases. Germline CDR1 is SGHAT and CDR2 is FQNNGV. The CDR3 has 15 amino acids. Germline trimming cut 0 bases from V and 4 bases from J; bases unmatched to any gene: 2. The CDR3 nucleotides are TGTGCCAGCAGCTTAGACCGGGACAGGGGAAACACCATATATTTT. This gives the protein CASSLDRDRGNTIYF.

The chain carries TRBV6-5 and TRBJ2-3; 10 nucleotides agree with TRBD2. Germline lookup yields CDR1 MNHEY and CDR2 SVGAGI. V dropped 4 bases and J dropped 2; count of bases not matched to a gene: 3. This CDR3 has 15 residues. CDR3 region: CASSSSGGHTDTQYF. The CDR3 nucleotides are TGTGCCAGCAGTTCTAGCGGGGGACACACAGATACGCAGTATTTT.

The V and J genes are TRBV18 and TRBJ2-1; 8 bases fit TRBD2. CDR3 length equals 15 residues. V gave up 4 bases and J gave up 7 bases; unmatched junction bases: 9. The germline CDR1 and CDR2 sequences are KGHSH and LQKENI. The CDR3 loop reads CASSLSGRSVNEQFF. CDR3 nucleotides: TGTGCCAGCTCACTCAGCGGGAGATCGGTTAATGAGCAGTTCTTC.

This sequence joins TRBV5-1 and TRBJ2-1; weak D call: TRBD1 (6 bases). The CDR3 covers 16 residues. CDR1 SGHRS and CDR2 YFSETQ come from the germline V gene. V was trimmed by 0 bases and J by 3 bases, leaving 13 bases between them. The CDR3 loop reads CASSLVGDKFYNEQFF. In DNA form, the CDR3 reads TGCGCCAGCAGCTTGGTCGGGGACAAATTCTACAATGAGCAGTTCTTC.

This clone has only one observation. This sequence joins TRBV6-6 and TRBJ2-2; 12 nucleotides agree with TRBD2. The V segment lost 6 bases and the J segment 7 bases; nucleotides outside the gene matches: 6. This CDR3 comprises 15 residues. In germline, CDR1 is MNHNY, CDR2 SVGAGI (reference sequence). This chain's CDR3 is CASSPTSGSVGELFF. The CDR3, as DNA: TGTGCCAGCAGCCCGACTAGCGGGAGTGTCGGGGAGCTGTTTTTT.

The chain recombines TRBV3-1 (or the pseudogene TRBV3-2) with TRBJ2-1; 8 bases match TRBD2. The V and J ends lost 5 bases and 7 bases, in that order; junction bases with no gene match: 7. The CDR3 sequence is 14 residues long. The V gene's germline CDR1 is LGHDT and CDR2 YNNKEL (reference sequence). CDR3 nucleotide sequence: TGTGCCAGCAGCGGTCCCGGGACTAGAAATGAGCAGTTCTTC. Translating gives CASSGPGTRNEQFF.

This clone has a handful of counts. J is TRBJ2-3 and V is TRBV11-2; 8 bases align to TRBD2. Germline loops: CDR1 SGHAT, CDR2 FQNNGV. There are 12 residues in the CDR3. The V segment lost 3 bases and the J segment 14 bases; nucleotides outside the gene matches: 7. In nucleotides, the CDR3 is TGTGCCAGCAGCTTTACTAGCGGTTATCGGTATTTT. Protein sequence: CASSFTSGYRYF.

The chain employs TRBV6-5 and TRBJ2-7; weak D call: TRBD2 (7 bases). CDR3 length: 14 residues. The germline CDR1 and CDR2 sequences are MNHEY and SVGAGI. V was trimmed by 2 bases and J by 1 base, leaving 9 bases between them. The CDR3 sequence: CASSYEGGSYEQYF. CDR3 bases: TGTGCCAGCAGTTACGAGGGGGGGTCCTACGAGCAGTACTTC.

This clone came up once. The CDR3 bases are TGTGCCAGTAGTAAAGAGAGTGGCAATCAGCCCCAGCATTTT. Translated, it gives CASSKESGNQPQHF. The V and J genes are TRBV19 and TRBJ1-5; D gene unclear. Germline loops: CDR1 LNHDA, CDR2 SQIVND (reference sequence). Trimming removed 4 bases at V and 2 bases at J, with 9 bases between. The CDR3 contains 14 residues.

The chain couples TRBV5-1 to TRBJ2-7; D is unclear. The CDR3 is 18 amino acids. The V end was cut by 2 bases, the J end by 1 base, with 22 bases between. Germline V CDR1 and CDR2: SGHRS, YFSETQ. In nucleotides, the CDR3 is TGCGCCAGCAGCTTCGGTAGCCTAATCACACCTTCATCCTACGAGCAGTACTTC. Its protein product is CASSFGSLITPSSYEQYF.

The CDR3 DNA sequence: TGTGCCAGCAGCTTAGTTGGACAGCTGAGGATATGGGAAGAAAATACGCAGTATTTT. Amino acids: CASSLVGQLRIWEENTQYF. The chain links TRBV7-9 to TRBJ2-3; the D gene is possibly TRBD1 (6 bases). Per germline, CDR1 SEHNR and CDR2 FQNEAQ (reference sequence). The CDR3 length is 19 residues. The V end lost 1 base, the J end lost 7 bases, and 27 bases lay between the germline ends.

The V and J genes are TRBV21-1 and TRBJ1-4; TRBD1, the table's D call, was not compared with the DNA. TRBV21-1 is deemed a pseudogene. The CDR3 consists of 15 residues. The CDR3 reads CASSGQGGANEKLFF. The CDR3 nucleotides read TGTGCCAGCAGCGGACAGGGAGGTGCTAATGAAAAACTGTTTTTT.

The chain combines TRBV19 with TRBJ2-5; TRBD1 matches 9 bases. V shed 6 bases and J 2 bases; nucleotides not matched to a gene: 10. The CDR3 extends over 16 amino acids. From germline, CDR1 is LNHDA and CDR2 SQIVND (reference sequence). The CDR3 is CASSMGQGGWQETQYF. Written as DNA, the CDR3 is TGTGCCAGTAGCATGGGACAGGGAGGTTGGCAAGAGACCCAGTACTTC.

The rearrangement uses TRBV27 and TRBJ1-2; 9 nucleotides line up with TRBD1. CDR1 MNHEY and CDR2 SMNVEV come from the germline V gene (reference sequence). The CDR3 runs 14 residues. Trimming took 2 bases from V and 7 from J; bases not matched to a gene: 5. CDR3 amino acids: CASSLQGTGSGYTF. The CDR3 DNA reads as TGTGCCAGCAGTTTACAAGGGACAGGGAGTGGCTACACCTTC.

The rearrangement uses TRBV11-2 and TRBJ2-4, with no clear D. The germline V gene encodes CDR1 SGHAT and CDR2 FQNNGV. This CDR3 has 14 residues. V was clipped by 5 bases and J by 7 bases, with 15 bases between them. CDR3 nucleotides: TGTGCCAGCAGCCCCTCCCCGCTCGGGAACATTCAGTACTTC. This codes for CASSPSPLGNIQYF.

The chain uses TRBV11-2 and TRBJ2-7; TRBD2 matches 7 bases. This CDR3 spans 14 amino acids. The V gene's germline CDR1 is SGHAT and CDR2 FQNNGV. V lost 8 bases to trimming and J lost 3 bases; unmatched junction nucleotides: 10. CDR3 sequence reads: CASRRGLAVYEQYF. The CDR3 DNA is TGTGCCAGCCGAAGGGGCCTAGCGGTCTACGAGCAGTACTTC.

This rearrangement joins TRBV2 to TRBJ2-1; TRBD2 matches 8 bases. CDR1 and CDR2 (germline): SNHLY, FYNNEI. The ends lost 5 bases at V and 4 bases at J; junction bases unmatched: 7. The CDR3 loop spans 15 amino acids. The CDR3 region has the DNA TGTGCCAGCAGTACGAACGGACTAGCTTACAATGAGCAGTTCTTC. It encodes CASSTNGLAYNEQFF.

The rearrangement links TRBV10-3 to TRBJ1-2; D is unresolved. Germline V gives CDR1 ENHRY, CDR2 SYGVKD. There are 14 residues in the CDR3. V gave up 2 bases and J gave up 0 bases, with 7 bases separating them. The CDR3 spells CAISEGQTNYGYTF. CDR3 nucleotide sequence: TGTGCCATCAGTGAGGGGCAGACTAACTATGGCTACACCTTC.

This clone showed up just once. The V call is TRBV27, the J call TRBJ2-7; D is uncertain. The CDR3 sequence is 14 residues long. Trimming pared 2 bases from V and 0 bases from J, leaving 8 bases between. Per germline, CDR1 MNHEY and CDR2 SMNVEV (reference sequence). CDR3 residues: CASSLGSSSYEQYF. The CDR3 DNA reads as TGTGCCAGCAGTTTAGGTTCCAGCTCCTACGAGCAGTACTTC.

The chain links TRBV7-2 to TRBJ1-4; D is possibly TRBD1 (5 bases). Looked up from germline, CDR1 is SGHTA and CDR2 is FQGNSA. Trimming stripped 2 bases from V and 4 bases from J, with 8 bases between. There are 14 residues in the CDR3. The CDR3 protein is CASSLSGRNEKLFF. The CDR3 nucleotides read TGTGCCAGCAGCTTATCAGGGCGTAATGAAAAACTGTTTTTT.